What follows are 25 T cell receptor beta chains derived from one specimen sequenced in a study of T cell repertoires in ileal Crohn's disease. Time point described: neoterminal ileum biopsy at postoperative endoscopy, about 6 months after surgery. Repertoires were generated with immunoSEQ multiplex PCR, while TCRdb's copy carries only in-frame clones and drops some. The sample contains over 9,000 clones, more than 60% of which appear only once. What was sequenced was ileal tissue. The receptors here all came from an adult with Crohn's disease.

CDR3 in amino acids: CACKPTGNTGELFF. Written as DNA, the CDR3 is TGTGCCTGCAAACCCACAGGGAACACCGGGGAGCTGTTTTTT. V is TRBV6-5 and J is TRBJ2-2; a possible D gene is TRBD1 (5 bases). Germline CDR1 is MNHEY and CDR2 is SVGAGI. V was pared by 11 bases and J by 1 base, with 14 bases between. The CDR3 has 14 residues.

The chain carries TRBV5-1 and TRBJ1-2, with TRBD1 identical over 8 bases. This CDR3 region has 14 residues. CDR1 and CDR2 from the germline V gene are SGHRS and YFSETQ. The V gene end was trimmed by 2 bases and the J gene end by 7 bases; junction bases not matched to a gene: 7. The CDR3: CASSLGDRPLGYTF. CDR3 sequence (DNA): TGCGCCAGCAGCTTAGGGGACAGGCCCCTTGGCTACACCTTC.

The chain links TRBV7-6 to TRBJ2-7, with TRBD1 matching 9 bases. This CDR3 spans 16 amino acids. Looked up from germline, CDR1 is SGHVS and CDR2 is FNYEAQ. Unmatched junction bases numbered 9, after V lost 6 bases and J lost 0 bases. Here the CDR3 reads CASSPSGTGSSYEQYF. The CDR3 DNA sequence: TGTGCCAGCAGTCCTTCGGGGACAGGGTCCTCCTACGAGCAGTACTTC.

The chain carries TRBV29-1 and TRBJ2-4; the D is unclear. V was shortened by 6 bases and J by 0 bases, with 15 bases between the two germline ends. The CDR3 spans 15 residues. CDR1 is SQVTM and CDR2 is ANQGSEA in the germline V gene. Here the CDR3 reads CSVAPTRVAKNIQYF. The CDR3 nucleotides are TGCAGCGTCGCCCCGACTCGGGTAGCCAAAAACATTCAGTACTTC. Supplemented by reference TRBV29-1 and TRBJ2-4, the full variable domain reads SAVISQKPSRDICQRGTSLTIQCQVDSQVTMMFWYRQQPGQSLTLIATANQGSEATYESGFVIDKFPISRPNLTFSTLTVSNMSPEDSSIYLCSVAPTRVAKNIQYFGAGTRLSVL.

The CDR3 sequence: CASTPGTGTSYEQYF. CDR3 nucleotide sequence: TGTGCCAGCACCCCCGGGACAGGAACTTCCTACGAGCAGTACTTC. The chain carries TRBV7-9 and TRBJ2-7; 8 nucleotides line up with TRBD1. V lost 7 bases, J lost 1 base, and 9 bases stayed unmatched. Germline CDR1 SEHNR, CDR2 FQNEAQ (reference sequence). The CDR3 runs to 15 residues.

This chain links TRBV7-2 with TRBJ1-4; 9 bases agree with TRBD1. Germline values: CDR1 SGHTA, CDR2 FQGNSA. This CDR3 contains 16 residues. V lost 4 bases to trimming and J lost 4 bases; unmatched junction nucleotides: 7. CDR3 loop: CASSSYPGQGNEKLFF. DNA for the CDR3: TGTGCCAGCAGCTCCTACCCGGGACAGGGTAATGAAAAACTGTTTTTT. The full variable domain, with the rest looked up from reference TRBV7-2 and TRBJ1-4, is GAGVSQSPSNKVTEKGKDVELRCDPISGHTALYWYRQSLGQGLEFLIYFQGNSAPDKSGLPSDRFSAERTGGSVSTLTIQRTQQEDSAVYLCASSSYPGQGNEKLFFGSGTQLSVL.

This clone was observed a handful of times. V and J are TRBV10-3 and TRBJ2-5, with 7 positions matching TRBD1. Judging by the DNA end, TRBJ2-7 fits better; the J call may be wrong. The germline gives CDR1 ENHRY, CDR2 SYGVKD. There are 16 residues in the CDR3. The CDR3 here is CAISEPGTASSYEQYF. The CDR3, as DNA: TGTGCCATCAGTGAGCCGGGGACAGCGAGCTCCTACGAGCAGTACTTC.

J is TRBJ2-5 and V is TRBV15; D unresolved. Germline CDR1 is LNHNV and CDR2 is YYDKDF (reference sequence). V was trimmed by 0 bases and J by 2 bases, leaving 10 bases between them. The CDR3 spans 15 residues. CDR3 region: CATSRDKSAQETQYF. CDR3 sequence (DNA): TGTGCCACCAGCAGAGATAAGAGCGCTCAAGAGACCCAGTACTTC.

The chain combines TRBV10-3 with TRBJ2-5; TRBD1 agrees at 12 bases. With 4 bases clipped from V and 5 bases from J, the junction kept 2 bases outside the gene matches. The germline gives CDR1 ENHRY, CDR2 SYGVKD. The CDR3 length is 14 residues. The CDR3 coding sequence is TGTGCCATCAGTGGGGACAGGGGGCCCGAGACCCAGTACTTC. It is translated as CAISGDRGPETQYF.

The CDR3 here is CASSPLGVSSAGIRETQYF. DNA of the CDR3: TGTGCCAGCAGCCCCCTAGGGGTGTCGAGCGCAGGAATTAGGGAGACCCAGTACTTC. J is TRBJ2-5 and V is TRBV7-2; TRBD1 is a possible D gene (5 bases). V was clipped by 5 bases and J by 5 bases, with 30 bases between them. This CDR3 is 19 amino acids long. Germline assignment: CDR1 SGHTA and CDR2 FQGNSA.

V gene TRBV6-5 combines with J gene TRBJ1-5, with TRBD1 matching over 11 bases. This CDR3 region has 16 residues. J lost 6 bases, V lost 0 bases, and 4 bases had no gene match. The germline V gene encodes CDR1 MNHEY and CDR2 SVGAGI. The CDR3 coding sequence is TGTGCCAGCAGTTACTCCGGGACAGGGGGAACTCAGCCCCAGCATTTT. The encoded protein is CASSYSGTGGTQPQHF.

This chain joins TRBV4-3 and TRBJ1-5; D is uncertain. V was pared by 1 base and J by 4 bases, with 11 bases between. CDR1 LGHNA and CDR2 YSLEER come from the germline V gene. The CDR3 is made up of 15 amino acids. CDR3 in DNA: TGCGCCAGCAGCCAAGTCCGCCAGGCTAATCAGCCCCAGCATTTT. This gives the protein CASSQVRQANQPQHF.

The chain carries TRBV19 and TRBJ2-7, with D tentatively TRBD2 (5 bases). The germline V and J ends were trimmed by 5 bases and 0 bases, with 17 bases remaining between them. The CDR3 sequence is 16 residues long. Per germline, CDR1 LNHDA and CDR2 SQIVND (reference sequence). The DNA of the CDR3 is TGTGCCAGTAGTTCCTCCCCCAGTAGCGCCTCCTACGAGCAGTACTTC. This codes for CASSSSPSSASYEQYF.

The chain joins TRBV5-4 to TRBJ1-2, with 8 bases matching TRBD1. Germline lookup yields CDR1 SGHNT and CDR2 YYREEE (reference sequence). The CDR3 is made up of 15 amino acids. V trimming: 4 bases; J trimming: 5 bases; junction bases outside the gene matches: 10. The DNA for the CDR3 is TGTGCCAGCAGCCAAGGTGAGGGACAGGATTATGGCTACACCTTC. Translation gives CASSQGEGQDYGYTF.

This rearrangement joins TRBV7-2 to TRBJ2-5, with a tentative D call TRBD2 (5 bases). Trimming stripped 6 bases from V and 5 bases from J, with 16 bases between. The CDR3 length is 14 residues. Germline V gives CDR1 SGHTA, CDR2 FQGNSA. The CDR3 DNA is TGTGCCAGCAGTTTCACTAGGATTCAGGAGACCCAGTACTTC. Translation: CASSFTRIQETQYF.

V gene TRBV5-6 combines with J gene TRBJ2-6, with D tentatively TRBD1 (5 bases). Germline V gene sequence: CDR1 SGHDT, CDR2 YYEEEE. The CDR3 is made up of 17 amino acids. V was trimmed by 4 bases and J by 1 base, leaving 15 bases between them. CDR3 sequence: CASSPRAGLSGANVLTF. In DNA, the CDR3 is TGTGCCAGCAGCCCCCGGGCAGGGTTATCTGGGGCCAACGTCCTGACTTTC.

The V call is TRBV7-2, the J call TRBJ2-2; 13 nucleotides line up with TRBD2. V lost 6 bases, J lost 8 bases, and 6 bases stayed unmatched. The CDR3 totals 15 residues. In germline, CDR1 is SGHTA, CDR2 FQGNSA. CDR3 protein: CASRRGLAGAGELFF. CDR3 sequence (DNA): TGTGCCAGCAGACGAGGACTAGCGGGGGCGGGGGAGCTGTTTTTT.

This rearrangement joins TRBV7-9 to TRBJ1-1, with 7 nucleotides matching TRBD1. The V gene's germline CDR1 is SEHNR and CDR2 FQNEAQ (reference sequence). The CDR3 consists of 14 residues. J gave up 5 bases and V 5 bases, and 8 bases lay outside the gene matches. The CDR3 here is CASSPGQKETEAFF. In DNA form, the CDR3 reads TGTGCCAGCAGCCCGGGACAGAAAGAGACTGAAGCTTTCTTT.

V gene TRBV6-5 combines with J gene TRBJ2-5; 8 nucleotides line up with TRBD2. CDR3 size: 15 residues. V gave up 8 bases and J gave up 1 base; unmatched junction bases: 9. CDR1 and CDR2 (germline): MNHEY, SVGAGI. The CDR3 DNA is TGTGCCAGCGTACGGGGGCGGGGGGTCCAAGAGACCCAGTACTTC. Protein product: CASVRGRGVQETQYF.

The chain uses TRBV7-2 and TRBJ1-5; 9 bases map to TRBD1. Germline trimming cut 5 bases from V and 3 bases from J; bases unmatched to any gene: 8. The length of the CDR3 is 16 residues. CDR1 is SGHTA, CDR2 FQGNSA, per germline. CDR3 sequence reads: CASSPRTGVTNQPQHF. The CDR3 nucleotides are TGTGCCAGCAGCCCCCGGACAGGGGTCACCAATCAGCCCCAGCATTTT.

The chain has TRBV9 and TRBJ2-7; 13 bases agree with TRBD2. V shed 4 bases and J 2 bases; nucleotides not matched to a gene: 6. The CDR3 extends over 16 amino acids. Germline CDR1 reads SGDLS; CDR2 reads YYNGEE. CDR3 sequence reads: CASSPGTSGATYEQYF. CDR3 bases: TGTGCCAGCAGCCCAGGGACTAGCGGGGCCACCTACGAGCAGTACTTC.

The genes are TRBV5-1 and TRBJ2-7, with D possibly being TRBD2 (6 bases). The V end was cut by 4 bases, the J end by 4 bases, with 12 bases between. This CDR3 is built from 13 residues. The germline gives CDR1 SGHRS, CDR2 YFSETQ. The CDR3 region has the DNA TGCGCCAGCAGCCCGGAGGGCAGATACGAGCAGTACTTC. It codes for CASSPEGRYEQYF.

DNA of the CDR3: TGTGCCAGCAGTGGACAGAGCTCTGGAAACACCATATATTTT. It translates to CASSGQSSGNTIYF. The chain combines TRBV6-5 with TRBJ1-3; TRBD1 is a possible D gene (6 bases). The CDR3 sequence is 14 residues long. The germline V and J ends were trimmed by 5 bases and 0 bases, with 8 bases remaining between them. Germline-derived CDR1 and CDR2 are MNHEY and SVGAGI.

The chain uses TRBV7-9 and TRBJ2-7; no reliable D call. Germline loops: CDR1 SEHNR, CDR2 FQNEAQ (reference sequence). This CDR3 region has 12 residues. V lost 8 bases and J lost 0, with 8 bases in between. CDR3 nucleotides: TGTGCCAGCGTAGCCCTCTCCTACGAGCAGTACTTC. It specifies CASVALSYEQYF.

This rearrangement joins TRBV13 to TRBJ2-3; 10 bases agree with TRBD2. The CDR3 spans 17 residues. The ends lost 3 bases at V and 5 bases at J; junction bases unmatched: 11. Germline V gene lookup returns CDR1 PRHDT and CDR2 FYEKMQ (reference sequence). CDR3 protein: CASSFRKRGGHIDTQYF. CDR3 bases: TGTGCCAGCAGCTTTAGAAAGCGGGGGGGCCATATAGATACGCAGTATTTT.